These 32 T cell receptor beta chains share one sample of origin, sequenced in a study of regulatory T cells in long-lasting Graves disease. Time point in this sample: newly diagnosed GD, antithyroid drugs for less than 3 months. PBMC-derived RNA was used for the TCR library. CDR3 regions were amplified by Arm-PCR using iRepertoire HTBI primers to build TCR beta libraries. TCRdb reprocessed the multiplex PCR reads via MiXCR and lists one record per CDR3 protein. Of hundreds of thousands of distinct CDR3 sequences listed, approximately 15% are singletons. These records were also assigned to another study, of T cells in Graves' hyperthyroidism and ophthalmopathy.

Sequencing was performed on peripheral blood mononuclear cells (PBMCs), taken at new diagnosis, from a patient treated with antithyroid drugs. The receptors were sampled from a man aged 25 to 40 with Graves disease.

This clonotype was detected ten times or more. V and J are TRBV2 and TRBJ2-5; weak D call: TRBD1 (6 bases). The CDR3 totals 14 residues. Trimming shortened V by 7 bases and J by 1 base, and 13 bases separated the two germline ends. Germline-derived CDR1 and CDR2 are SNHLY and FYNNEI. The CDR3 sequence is CASKGTFIQETQYF. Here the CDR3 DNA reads TGTGCCAGCAAAGGGACATTCATCCAAGAGACCCAGTACTTC.

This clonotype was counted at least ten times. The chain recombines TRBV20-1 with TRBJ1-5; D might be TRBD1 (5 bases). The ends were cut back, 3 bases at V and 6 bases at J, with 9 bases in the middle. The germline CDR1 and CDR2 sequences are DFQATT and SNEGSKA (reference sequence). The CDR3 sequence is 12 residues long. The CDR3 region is CSARRGSQPQHF. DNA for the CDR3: TGCAGTGCTAGGAGGGGATCTCAGCCCCAGCATTTT.

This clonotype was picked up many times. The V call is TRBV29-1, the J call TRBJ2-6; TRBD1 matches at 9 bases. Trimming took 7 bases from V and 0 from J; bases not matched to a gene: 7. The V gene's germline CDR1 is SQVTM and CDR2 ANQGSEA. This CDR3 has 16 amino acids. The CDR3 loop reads CSARTGGSSGANVLTF. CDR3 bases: TGCAGCGCGCGAACAGGGGGCTCCTCTGGGGCCAACGTCCTGACTTTC.

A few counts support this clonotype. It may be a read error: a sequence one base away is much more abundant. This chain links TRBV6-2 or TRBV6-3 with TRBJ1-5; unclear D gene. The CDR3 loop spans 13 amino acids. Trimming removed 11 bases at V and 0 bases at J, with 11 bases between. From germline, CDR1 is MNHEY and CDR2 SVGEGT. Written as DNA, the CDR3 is TGTGCCTCACACCTTTATAGCAATCAGCCCCAGCATTTT. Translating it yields CASHLYSNQPQHF.

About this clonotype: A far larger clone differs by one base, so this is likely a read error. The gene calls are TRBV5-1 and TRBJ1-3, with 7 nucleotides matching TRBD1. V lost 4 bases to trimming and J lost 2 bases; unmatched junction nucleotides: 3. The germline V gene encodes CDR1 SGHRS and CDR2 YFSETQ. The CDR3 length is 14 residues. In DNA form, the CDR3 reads TGCGCCAGCAGCGCCGGGACAGCTGGAAACACCATATATTTT. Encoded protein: CASSAGTAGNTIYF. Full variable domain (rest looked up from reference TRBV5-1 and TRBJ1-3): KAGVTQTPRYLIKTRGQQVTLSCSPISGHRSVSWYQQTPGQGLQFLFEYFSETQRNKGNFPGRFSGRQFSNSRSEMNVSTLELGDSALYLCASSAGTAGNTIYFGEGSWLTVV.

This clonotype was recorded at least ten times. The CDR3 sequence is CASSRGRDEKLFF. In nucleotides, the CDR3 is TGTGCCAGCAGCAGGGGGCGGGATGAAAAACTGTTTTTT. The chain links TRBV2 to TRBJ1-4; 8 bases map to TRBD1. Germline CDR1 reads SNHLY; CDR2 reads FYNNEI. CDR3 length: 13 amino acids. V lost 6 bases and J lost 6; bases outside the gene matches: 3.

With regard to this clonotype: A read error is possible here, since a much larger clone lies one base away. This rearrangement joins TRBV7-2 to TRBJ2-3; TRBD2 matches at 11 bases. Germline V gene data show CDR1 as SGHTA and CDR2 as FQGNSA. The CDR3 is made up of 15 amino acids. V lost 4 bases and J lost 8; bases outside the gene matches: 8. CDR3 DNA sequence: TGTGCCAGCAGCTCACTAGCGGGGGTGGAGACTACGCAGTATTTT. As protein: CASSSLAGVETTQYF.

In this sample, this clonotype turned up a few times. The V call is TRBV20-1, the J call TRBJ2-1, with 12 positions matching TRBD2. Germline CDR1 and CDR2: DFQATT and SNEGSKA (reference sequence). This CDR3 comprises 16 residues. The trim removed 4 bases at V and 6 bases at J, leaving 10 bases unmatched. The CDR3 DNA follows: TGCAGTGCTACATCCCCCCTAGCGGGAGGGACCAATGAGCAGTTCTTC. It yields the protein CSATSPLAGGTNEQFF.

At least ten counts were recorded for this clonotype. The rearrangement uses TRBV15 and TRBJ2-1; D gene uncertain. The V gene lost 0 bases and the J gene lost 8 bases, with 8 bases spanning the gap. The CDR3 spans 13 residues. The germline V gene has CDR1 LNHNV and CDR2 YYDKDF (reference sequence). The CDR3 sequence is CATSRDLVDEQFF. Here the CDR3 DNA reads TGTGCCACCAGCAGAGATTTGGTTGATGAGCAGTTCTTC.

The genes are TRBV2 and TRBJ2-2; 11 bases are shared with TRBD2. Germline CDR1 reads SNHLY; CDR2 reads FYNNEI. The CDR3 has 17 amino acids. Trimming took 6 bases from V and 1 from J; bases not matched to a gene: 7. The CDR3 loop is CASRPTSGTLNTGELFF. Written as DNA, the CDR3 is TGTGCCAGCAGACCGACTAGCGGGACCCTGAACACCGGGGAGCTGTTTTTT. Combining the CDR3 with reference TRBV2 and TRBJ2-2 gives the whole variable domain EPEVTQTPSHQVTQMGQEVILRCVPISNHLYFYWYRQILGQKVEFLVSFYNNEISEKSEIFDDQFSVERPDGSNFTLKIRSTKLEDSAMYFCASRPTSGTLNTGELFFGEGSRLTVL.

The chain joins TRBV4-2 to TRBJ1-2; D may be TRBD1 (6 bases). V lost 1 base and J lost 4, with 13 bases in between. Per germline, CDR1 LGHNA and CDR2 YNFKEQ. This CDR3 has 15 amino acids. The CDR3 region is CASSQATGTIYGYTF. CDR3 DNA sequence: TGTGCCAGCAGCCAAGCCACAGGGACCATCTATGGCTACACCTTC.

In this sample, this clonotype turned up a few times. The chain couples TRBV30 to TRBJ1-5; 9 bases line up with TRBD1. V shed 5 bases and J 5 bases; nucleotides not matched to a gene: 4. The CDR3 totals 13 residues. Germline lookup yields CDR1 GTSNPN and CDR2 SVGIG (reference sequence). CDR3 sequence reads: CAWSGQGDQPQHF. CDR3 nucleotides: TGTGCCTGGTCGGGACAGGGTGATCAGCCCCAGCATTTT.

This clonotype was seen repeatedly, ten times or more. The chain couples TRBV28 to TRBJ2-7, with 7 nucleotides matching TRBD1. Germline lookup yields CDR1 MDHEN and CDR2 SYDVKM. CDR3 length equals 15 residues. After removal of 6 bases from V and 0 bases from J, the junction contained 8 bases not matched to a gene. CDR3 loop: CASRKPGGTSYEQYF. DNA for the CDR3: TGTGCCAGCAGGAAACCAGGGGGAACCTCCTACGAGCAGTACTTC.

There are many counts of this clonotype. The CDR3 loop reads CASSLRDSSTDTQYF. For the CDR3, the DNA is TGTGCCAGCAGTCTCCGGGACAGCAGCACAGATACGCAGTATTTT. This rearrangement joins TRBV27 to TRBJ2-3, with 7 bases identical to TRBD1. This CDR3 spans 15 amino acids. Germline values: CDR1 MNHEY, CDR2 SMNVEV (reference sequence). Trimming took 5 bases from V and 0 from J; bases not matched to a gene: 5.

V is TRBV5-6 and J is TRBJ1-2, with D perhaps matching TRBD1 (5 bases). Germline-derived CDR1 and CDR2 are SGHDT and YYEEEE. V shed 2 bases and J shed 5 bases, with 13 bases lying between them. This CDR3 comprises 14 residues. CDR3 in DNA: TGTGCCAGCAGCTTAGGGGACGGTGGATATGGCTACACCTTC. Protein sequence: CASSLGDGGYGYTF. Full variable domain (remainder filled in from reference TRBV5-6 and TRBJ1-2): DAGVTQSPTHLIKTRGQQVTLRCSPKSGHDTVSWYQQALGQGPQFIFQYYEEEERQRGNFPDRFSGHQFPNYSSELNVNALLLGDSALYLCASSLGDGGYGYTFGSGTRLTVV.

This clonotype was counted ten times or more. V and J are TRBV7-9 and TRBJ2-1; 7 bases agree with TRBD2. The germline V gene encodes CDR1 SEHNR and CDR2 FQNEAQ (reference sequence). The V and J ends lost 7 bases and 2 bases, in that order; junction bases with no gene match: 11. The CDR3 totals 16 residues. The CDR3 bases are TGTGCCAGCACATTCCTGGCGGGAGTAACCTACAATGAGCAGTTCTTC. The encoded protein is CASTFLAGVTYNEQFF.

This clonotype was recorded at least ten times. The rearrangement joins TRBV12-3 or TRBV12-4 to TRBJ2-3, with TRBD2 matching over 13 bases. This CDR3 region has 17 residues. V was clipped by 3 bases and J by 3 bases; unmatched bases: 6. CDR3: CASSLPQLAGGTDTQYF. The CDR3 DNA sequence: TGTGCCAGCAGTTTGCCCCAACTAGCGGGAGGGACAGATACGCAGTATTTT.

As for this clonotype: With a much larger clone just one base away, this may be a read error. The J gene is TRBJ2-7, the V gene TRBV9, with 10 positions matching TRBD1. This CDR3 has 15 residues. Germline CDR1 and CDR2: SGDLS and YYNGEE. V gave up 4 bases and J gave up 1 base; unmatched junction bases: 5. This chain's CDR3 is CASSPTGGASYEQYF. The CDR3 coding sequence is TGTGCCAGCAGCCCGACAGGGGGCGCTTCCTACGAGCAGTACTTC.

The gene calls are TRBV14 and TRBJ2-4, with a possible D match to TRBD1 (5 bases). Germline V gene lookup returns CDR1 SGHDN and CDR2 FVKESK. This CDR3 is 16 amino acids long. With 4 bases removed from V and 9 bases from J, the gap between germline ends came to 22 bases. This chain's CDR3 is CASSRQVGVTGGIQYF. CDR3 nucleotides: TGTGCCAGCAGCCGCCAAGTAGGGGTTACGGGCGGCATTCAGTACTTC.

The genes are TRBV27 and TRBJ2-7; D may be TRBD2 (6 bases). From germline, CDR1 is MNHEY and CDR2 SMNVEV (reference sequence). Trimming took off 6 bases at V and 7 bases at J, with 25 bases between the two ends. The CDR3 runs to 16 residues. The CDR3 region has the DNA TGTGCCAGCAGCGCGGCGAGGGAGGCCCCAATTGGGGAGCAGTACTTC. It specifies CASSAAREAPIGEQYF.

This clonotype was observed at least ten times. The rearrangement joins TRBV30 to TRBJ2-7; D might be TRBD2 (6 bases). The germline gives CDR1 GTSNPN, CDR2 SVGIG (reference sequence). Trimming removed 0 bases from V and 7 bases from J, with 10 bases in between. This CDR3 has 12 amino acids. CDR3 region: CAWSVDAGEQYF. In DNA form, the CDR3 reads TGTGCCTGGAGTGTAGATGCGGGGGAGCAGTACTTC.

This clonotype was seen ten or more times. CDR3 coding DNA: TGTGCCAGCAGACGGGACAGGGCAAATAATTCACCCCTCCACTTT. As protein: CASRRDRANNSPLHF. The gene calls are TRBV12-3 or TRBV12-4 and TRBJ1-6, with 9 bases fitting TRBD1. The CDR3 has 15 residues. J gave up 5 bases and V 6 bases, and 5 bases lay outside the gene matches.

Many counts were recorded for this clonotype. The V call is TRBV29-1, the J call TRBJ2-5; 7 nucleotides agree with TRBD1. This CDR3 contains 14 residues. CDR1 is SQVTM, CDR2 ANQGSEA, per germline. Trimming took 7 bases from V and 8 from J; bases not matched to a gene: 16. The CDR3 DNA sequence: TGCAGCGCCCCACCCGACAGGGCTGGGGAAACCCAGTACTTC. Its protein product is CSAPPDRAGETQYF.

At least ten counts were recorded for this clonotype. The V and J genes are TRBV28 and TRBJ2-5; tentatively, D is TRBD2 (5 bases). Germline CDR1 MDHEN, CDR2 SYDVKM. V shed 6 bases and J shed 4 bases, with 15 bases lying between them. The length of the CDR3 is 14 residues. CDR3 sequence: CASSRTGESETQYF. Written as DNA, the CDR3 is TGTGCCAGCAGCCGAACCGGGGAGTCAGAGACCCAGTACTTC.

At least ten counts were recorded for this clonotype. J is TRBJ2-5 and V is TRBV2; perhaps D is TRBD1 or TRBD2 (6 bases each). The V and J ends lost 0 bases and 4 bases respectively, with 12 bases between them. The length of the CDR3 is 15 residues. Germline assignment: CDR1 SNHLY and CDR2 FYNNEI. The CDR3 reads CASSEAEGHGETQYF. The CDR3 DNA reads TGTGCCAGCAGTGAAGCGGAGGGACATGGAGAGACCCAGTACTTC.

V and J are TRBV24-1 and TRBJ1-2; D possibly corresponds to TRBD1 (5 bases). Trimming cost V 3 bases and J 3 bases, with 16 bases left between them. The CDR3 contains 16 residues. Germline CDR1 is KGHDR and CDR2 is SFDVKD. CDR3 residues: CATSDSGHPEDYGYTF. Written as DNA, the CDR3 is TGTGCCACCAGTGATAGCGGACACCCGGAGGACTATGGCTACACCTTC.

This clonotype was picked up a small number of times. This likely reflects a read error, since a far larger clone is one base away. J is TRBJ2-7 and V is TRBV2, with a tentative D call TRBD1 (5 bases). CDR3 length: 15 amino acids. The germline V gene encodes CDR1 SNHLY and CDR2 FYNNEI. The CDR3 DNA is TGTGCCACCAGTGATTGGGGCAGCCCGACCTACGAGCAGTACTTC. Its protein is CATSDWGSPTYEQYF.

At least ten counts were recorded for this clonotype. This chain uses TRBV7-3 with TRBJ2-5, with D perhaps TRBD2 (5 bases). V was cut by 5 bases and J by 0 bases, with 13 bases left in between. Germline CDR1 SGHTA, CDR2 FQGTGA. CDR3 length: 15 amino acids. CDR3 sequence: CASSPTRADQETQYF. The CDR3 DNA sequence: TGTGCCAGCAGCCCAACTAGAGCCGACCAAGAGACCCAGTACTTC. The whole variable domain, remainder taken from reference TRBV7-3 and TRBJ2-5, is GAGVSQTPSNKVTEKGKYVELRCDPISGHTALYWYRQSLGQGPEFLIYFQGTGAADDSGLPNDRFFAVRPEGSVSTLKIQRTERGDSAVYLCASSPTRADQETQYFGPGTRLLVL.

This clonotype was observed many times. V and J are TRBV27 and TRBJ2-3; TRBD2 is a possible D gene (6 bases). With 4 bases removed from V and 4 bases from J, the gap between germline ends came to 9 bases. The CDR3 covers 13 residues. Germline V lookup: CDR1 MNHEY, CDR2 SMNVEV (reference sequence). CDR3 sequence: CASSSLASDTQYF. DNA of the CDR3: TGTGCCAGCAGTTCCCTAGCGTCAGATACGCAGTATTTT.

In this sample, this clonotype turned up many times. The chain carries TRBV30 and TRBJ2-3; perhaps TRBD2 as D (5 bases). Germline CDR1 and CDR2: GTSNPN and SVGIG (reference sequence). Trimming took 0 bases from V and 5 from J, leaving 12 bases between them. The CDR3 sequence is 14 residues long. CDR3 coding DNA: TGTGCCTGGAGTGTAGATCTAGCAATAGATACGCAGTATTTT. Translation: CAWSVDLAIDTQYF.

CDR3 sequence reads: CASSEIQILAKNIQYF. Written as DNA, the CDR3 is TGCGCCAGCAGTGAAATTCAGATATTAGCCAAAAACATTCAGTACTTC. The V call is TRBV10-2, the J call TRBJ2-4, with D hard to call. This CDR3 comprises 16 residues. From germline, CDR1 is WSHSY and CDR2 SAAADI. Deletions cut 3 bases from V and 0 bases from J, with 12 bases between.

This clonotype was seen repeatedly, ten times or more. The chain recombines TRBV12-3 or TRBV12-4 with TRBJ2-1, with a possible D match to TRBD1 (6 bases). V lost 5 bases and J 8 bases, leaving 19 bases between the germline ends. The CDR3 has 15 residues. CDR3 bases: TGTGCCAGCAGTCAAGGGACACTTCACCAGGATGAGCAGTTCTTC. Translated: CASSQGTLHQDEQFF.